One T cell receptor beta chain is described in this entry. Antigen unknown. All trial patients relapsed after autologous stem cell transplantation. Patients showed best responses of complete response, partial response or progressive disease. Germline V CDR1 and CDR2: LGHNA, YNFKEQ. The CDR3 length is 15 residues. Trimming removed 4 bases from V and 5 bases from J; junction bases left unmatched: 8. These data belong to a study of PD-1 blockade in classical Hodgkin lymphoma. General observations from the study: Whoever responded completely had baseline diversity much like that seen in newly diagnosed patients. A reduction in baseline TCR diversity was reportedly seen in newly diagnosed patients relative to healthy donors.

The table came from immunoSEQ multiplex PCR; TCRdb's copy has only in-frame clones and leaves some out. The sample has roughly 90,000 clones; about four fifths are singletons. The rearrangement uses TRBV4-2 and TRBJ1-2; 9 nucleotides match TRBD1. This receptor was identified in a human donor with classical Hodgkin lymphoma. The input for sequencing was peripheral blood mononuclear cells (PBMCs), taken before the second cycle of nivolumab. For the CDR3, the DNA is TGTGCCAGCAGCCCGGGGACAGGGCTCCCTTATGGCTACACCTTC. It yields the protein CASSPGTGLPYGYTF.